Following are 24 T cell receptor beta chains from one sample sequenced in a study of beta chain features in type 1 diabetes. Study-wide results and limits: Shorter TCRB CDR3s, moderately but significantly so, were found in Type 1 diabetes patients in all four CD4+ subsets.

Antigens of these TCRs are unknown. The authors reverse transcribed all of the isolated RNA, so sequencing captured expressed TCRB transcripts. Sequencing was performed with immunoSEQ multiplex PCR; in TCRdb, only in-frame clones are kept and a portion is missing. The sample has nearly 700,000 clones, around 15% seen once; the top ten hold less than 0.025%. Sequencing was done on a sample of naive CD4+ T cells from blood. The receptors shown here come from a man younger than 35 with type 1 diabetes.

CDR3 DNA sequence: TGTGCCAGCTCACCAAGAGAGACGGATAATTCACCCCTCCACTTT. The encoded protein is CASSPRETDNSPLHF. This chain uses TRBV18 with TRBJ1-6; no firm D call. The CDR3 sequence is 15 residues long. V shed 2 bases and J shed 5 bases, with 10 bases lying between them. Germline assignment: CDR1 KGHSH and CDR2 LQKENI.

In this sample, this clone turned up a few times. This chain links TRBV28 with TRBJ2-7, with 7 bases matching TRBD1. In germline, CDR1 is MDHEN, CDR2 SYDVKM. This CDR3 is built from 13 residues. V was pared by 6 bases and J by 3 bases, with 5 bases of the junction left unmatched. The CDR3 loop reads CASSLDRYYEQYF. The CDR3 DNA follows: TGTGCCAGCAGCCTGGACAGGTACTACGAGCAGTACTTC.

The chain joins TRBV7-9 to TRBJ2-3; 8 nucleotides align to TRBD1. This CDR3 is 16 amino acids long. The junction had 7 bases not matched to a gene; V was cut back by 5 bases and J by 0 bases. Germline CDR1 is SEHNR and CDR2 is FQNEAQ (reference sequence). CDR3 in amino acids: CASSLGQGESTDTQYF. The DNA for the CDR3 is TGTGCCAGCAGCCTCGGACAGGGTGAAAGCACAGATACGCAGTATTTT.

The chain joins TRBV29-1 to TRBJ2-5; a possible D gene is TRBD1 (5 bases). This CDR3 contains 13 residues. Deletions cut 1 base from V and 5 bases from J, with 11 bases between. CDR1 and CDR2 from the germline V gene are SQVTM and ANQGSEA. The CDR3 DNA follows: TGCAGCGTTGAAGGTTCAGGGTCTGAGACCCAGTACTTC. Its protein is CSVEGSGSETQYF. Using reference TRBV29-1 and TRBJ2-5 for the parts outside the CDR3, the full variable domain is SAVISQKPSRDICQRGTSLTIQCQVDSQVTMMFWYRQQPGQSLTLIATANQGSEATYESGFVIDKFPISRPNLTFSTLTVSNMSPEDSSIYLCSVEGSGSETQYFGPGTRLLVL.

V gene TRBV4-2 combines with J gene TRBJ2-3; the match to TRBD2 covers 13 bases. The CDR3 spans 18 residues. Germline-derived CDR1 and CDR2 are LGHNA and YNFKEQ. Germline trimming cut 1 base from V and 2 bases from J; bases unmatched to any gene: 6. The CDR3 sequence is CASSQGTSGGWYTDTQYF. In DNA form, the CDR3 reads TGTGCCAGCAGCCAAGGGACTAGCGGGGGCTGGTACACAGATACGCAGTATTTT.

This chain uses TRBV10-1 with TRBJ2-1; D may be TRBD1 or TRBD2 (5 bases each). V was clipped by 3 bases and J by 0 bases, with 12 bases between them. The CDR3 has 16 residues. Germline V gene sequence: CDR1 WNHNN, CDR2 SYGVQD (reference sequence). The CDR3 is CASSDDRGSSYNEQFF. The CDR3 bases are TGCGCCAGCAGTGATGATCGGGGCAGCTCCTACAATGAGCAGTTCTTC.

This clone occurred a few times. The V call is TRBV30, the J call TRBJ2-3, with D perhaps TRBD2 (5 bases). Trimming cost V 3 bases and J 2 bases, with 15 bases left between them. Germline-derived CDR1 and CDR2 are GTSNPN and SVGIG (reference sequence). This CDR3 region has 15 residues. CDR3: CAWRSLAPYTDTQYF. The CDR3, as DNA: TGTGCCTGGAGATCCCTAGCCCCTTACACAGATACGCAGTATTTT. Together with reference TRBV30 and TRBJ2-3, the CDR3 gives the full variable domain: SQTIHQWPATLVQPVGSPLSLECTVEGTSNPNLYWYRQAAGRGLQLLFYSVGIGQISSEVPQNLSASRPQDRQFILSSKKLLLSDSGFYLCAWRSLAPYTDTQYFGPGTRLTVL.

The sample holds a few counts of this clone. V usage is TRBV10-3 and J usage is TRBJ2-3; no firm D call. CDR3 size: 12 residues. Trimming took off 6 bases at V and 5 bases at J, with 9 bases between the two ends. The germline gives CDR1 ENHRY, CDR2 SYGVKD. CDR3: CAISSQEDTQYF. CDR3 bases: TGTGCCATCAGCTCCCAAGAAGATACGCAGTATTTT.

This clone occurred a few times. CDR3 sequence: CATSPARAGGYTF. The CDR3, as DNA: TGTGCCACCAGCCCCGCAAGGGCCGGGGGCTACACCTTC. This chain links TRBV15 with TRBJ1-2, with D unclear. V was clipped by 5 bases and J by 8 bases, with 15 bases between them. This CDR3 has 13 amino acids. The germline gives CDR1 LNHNV, CDR2 YYDKDF (reference sequence).

The chain couples TRBV7-8 to TRBJ1-4, with D possibly matching TRBD1 (5 bases). The V and J ends lost 5 bases and 5 bases respectively, with 12 bases between them. Per the germline V gene, CDR1 is SGHVS and CDR2 is FQNEAQ. There are 14 residues in the CDR3. As DNA, the CDR3 is TGTGCCAGCAGCCAACAGGATTGGAATGAAAAACTGTTTTTT. This encodes CASSQQDWNEKLFF.

The chain recombines TRBV14 with TRBJ1-2; a weak D match, TRBD1 (5 bases). The germline V gene encodes CDR1 SGHDN and CDR2 FVKESK. This CDR3 comprises 15 residues. Trimming stripped 5 bases from V and 3 bases from J, with 16 bases between. The CDR3 is CASSSQGQLYYGYTF. The CDR3, as DNA: TGTGCCAGCAGCTCGCAGGGCCAACTGTACTATGGCTACACCTTC.

This clone was seen more than once but under ten times. The chain has TRBV6-1 and TRBJ2-5; no reliable D call. This CDR3 spans 14 amino acids. Germline CDR1 is MNHNS and CDR2 is SASEGT. V dropped 4 bases and J dropped 1 base, with 10 bases sitting between them. The CDR3 DNA sequence: TGTGCCAGCAGTGGGGCAGGATTCCAAGAGACCCAGTACTTC. Translation: CASSGAGFQETQYF.

This clone showed up just a few times. The CDR3 protein is CASSATGDSNQPQHF. In nucleotides, the CDR3 is TGCGCCAGCAGCGCTACAGGGGATAGCAATCAGCCCCAGCATTTT. This chain connects TRBV5-1 to TRBJ1-5, with TRBD1 matching over 7 bases. CDR3 length: 15 amino acids. Germline CDR1 and CDR2: SGHRS and YFSETQ. Trimming took 4 bases from V and 0 from J; bases not matched to a gene: 4.

This clone was seen only a few times. This rearrangement joins TRBV30 to TRBJ1-1, with 8 bases that match TRBD1. The CDR3 is 15 amino acids. Germline CDR1 GTSNPN, CDR2 SVGIG (reference sequence). Trimming cost V 2 bases and J 3 bases; bases outside gene matches: 8. This chain's CDR3 is CAWSPRDRMDTEAFF. The CDR3 DNA sequence: TGTGCCTGGAGTCCCCGGGACAGGATGGACACTGAAGCTTTCTTT. The variable domain in full, with the rest retrieved from reference TRBV30 and TRBJ1-1, is SQTIHQWPATLVQPVGSPLSLECTVEGTSNPNLYWYRQAAGRGLQLLFYSVGIGQISSEVPQNLSASRPQDRQFILSSKKLLLSDSGFYLCAWSPRDRMDTEAFFGQGTRLTVV.

V and J are TRBV29-1 and TRBJ1-4, with a weak D call TRBD1 (5 bases). The CDR3 contains 12 residues. The V gene lost 4 bases and the J gene lost 5 bases, with 8 bases spanning the gap. Germline assignment: CDR1 SQVTM and CDR2 ANQGSEA. The chain's CDR3 is CSVASGNEKLFF. The CDR3 DNA follows: TGCAGCGTTGCCTCAGGGAATGAAAAACTGTTTTTT.

The gene calls are TRBV6-1 and TRBJ1-2, with D possibly TRBD1 on 5 matching bases. CDR3 length: 15 amino acids. Germline lookup yields CDR1 MNHNS and CDR2 SASEGT. With 7 bases removed from V and 4 bases from J, the gap between germline ends came to 19 bases. Here the CDR3 reads CASKAPGGNRYGYTF. The CDR3, as DNA: TGTGCCAGCAAGGCCCCGGGGGGAAACCGCTATGGCTACACCTTC.

In its sample, this clone was seen a few times. The CDR3: CAWSAAQDHQPQHF. CDR3 DNA: TGTGCCTGGAGTGCTGCGCAGGACCACCAGCCCCAGCATTTT. V gene TRBV30 combines with J gene TRBJ1-5; D unclear. The CDR3 length is 14 residues. Trimming pared 1 base from V and 7 bases from J, leaving 14 bases between. Germline V CDR1 and CDR2: GTSNPN, SVGIG (reference sequence).

The V and J genes are TRBV2 and TRBJ2-7; D unclear. The CDR3 is 12 residues long. Germline V lookup: CDR1 SNHLY, CDR2 FYNNEI. Trimming took 5 bases from V and 3 from J, leaving 8 bases between them. This chain's CDR3 is CASSFFGYEQYF. The CDR3, as DNA: TGTGCCAGCAGTTTTTTCGGCTACGAGCAGTACTTC.

This chain uses TRBV2 with TRBJ2-7, with 10 bases matching TRBD2. J gave up 0 bases and V 7 bases, and 9 bases lay outside the gene matches. The CDR3 consists of 16 residues. Germline CDR1 reads SNHLY; CDR2 reads FYNNEI. The CDR3: CASTASGGPSSYEQYF. CDR3 coding DNA: TGTGCCAGCACGGCTAGCGGGGGCCCAAGCTCCTACGAGCAGTACTTC.

This sequence joins TRBV10-3 and TRBJ2-2, with a weak D call TRBD1 (5 bases). CDR3 length: 16 residues. V lost 6 bases to trimming and J lost 4 bases, with 18 bases between them. Germline loops: CDR1 ENHRY, CDR2 SYGVKD. The CDR3 region is CAISLDTSRGTGELFF. The CDR3 DNA reads as TGTGCCATCAGCTTGGACACCTCACGAGGCACCGGGGAGCTGTTTTTT.

This clone occurred a few times. CDR3: CASRRLWGYNEQFF. CDR3 bases: TGTGCCAGCAGACGACTGTGGGGCTACAATGAGCAGTTCTTC. This sequence joins TRBV6-5 and TRBJ2-1; D call uncertain. The germline V gene has CDR1 MNHEY and CDR2 SVGAGI. V lost 6 bases and J 3 bases, leaving 12 bases between the germline ends. The CDR3 runs 14 residues.

In its sample, this clone was seen a few times. The V call is TRBV15, the J call TRBJ2-2; D not resolved. With 0 bases removed from V and 1 base from J, the gap between germline ends came to 9 bases. This CDR3 spans 16 amino acids. CDR1 LNHNV and CDR2 YYDKDF come from the germline V gene (reference sequence). CDR3 bases: TGTGCCACCAGCAGAGATTTGGCAGGGAACACCGGGGAGCTGTTTTTT. This codes for CATSRDLAGNTGELFF.

The chain links TRBV11-2 to TRBJ1-4; D gene unclear. The CDR3 consists of 14 residues. Germline lookup yields CDR1 SGHAT and CDR2 FQNNGV. V was pared by 2 bases and J by 7 bases, with 11 bases between. The CDR3 sequence is CASSLRPYPEKLFF. CDR3 coding DNA: TGTGCCAGCAGCTTACGGCCGTACCCTGAAAAACTGTTTTTT. The full variable domain, completed using reference TRBV11-2 and TRBJ1-4, is EAGVAQSPRYKIIEKRQSVAFWCNPISGHATLYWYQQILGQGPKLLIQFQNNGVVDDSQLPKDRFSAERLKGVDSTLKIQPAKLEDSAVYLCASSLRPYPEKLFFGSGTQLSVL.

V is TRBV28 and J is TRBJ2-7, with no clear D. V dropped 10 bases and J dropped 2 bases, with 18 bases sitting between them. Germline V gives CDR1 MDHEN, CDR2 SYDVKM. This CDR3 has 14 residues. DNA for the CDR3: TGTGCCACCTTCCCCCATGAGGCCGCCTACGAGCAGTACTTC. Translated, it gives CATFPHEAAYEQYF.